These 4 T cell receptor beta chains were all obtained from the same sample, sequenced in a study of blood T cells in healthy people across ages. For the second PCR, which ran for 7 to 11 cycles, a sample-barcoded 5' primer and a J-beta primer mix were used. TCRdb called the 5' RACE reads again in MiXCR, with one record for every CDR3 protein. The sample has hundreds of thousands of distinct CDR3 sequences; roughly 64% are singletons. Source material: blood. The receptors were gathered from a man aged 30 to 39 in good health.

There are a few counts of this clonotype. The V call is TRBV20-1, the J call TRBJ2-1; no reliable D call. From germline, CDR1 is DFQATT and CDR2 SNEGSKA (reference sequence). The ends were cut back, 4 bases at V and 0 bases at J, with 7 bases in the middle. The length of the CDR3 is 13 residues. CDR3 in amino acids: CSATTSSYNEQFF. DNA for the CDR3: TGCAGTGCTACGACCAGCTCCTACAATGAGCAGTTCTTC.

This chain uses TRBV2 with TRBJ1-2; D uncertain. The V gene lost 3 bases and the J gene lost 7 bases, with 9 bases spanning the gap. This CDR3 is 12 amino acids long. Germline V CDR1 and CDR2: SNHLY, FYNNEI. The chain's CDR3 is CASSETYTGYTF. DNA of the CDR3: TGTGCCAGCAGTGAGACCTACACTGGCTACACCTTC.

A few counts support this clonotype. This chain connects TRBV11-2 to TRBJ2-7; no firm D call. Trimming removed 2 bases at V and 3 bases at J, with 32 bases between. This CDR3 has 21 residues. Germline CDR1 SGHAT, CDR2 FQNNGV. The CDR3 nucleotides are TGTGCCAGCAGCTTAAGGGTCCCCGCGGACCGAATCATGGGCGTAATCTACGAGCAGTACTTC. Protein: CASSLRVPADRIMGVIYEQYF.

This clonotype was counted only a few times. This chain uses TRBV5-1 with TRBJ2-7, with D maybe TRBD2 (5 bases). There are 14 residues in the CDR3. The germline V and J ends were trimmed by 2 bases and 4 bases, with 13 bases remaining between them. CDR1 is SGHRS and CDR2 is YFSETQ in the germline V gene. Here the CDR3 DNA reads TGCGCCAGCAGCTTCTTCGTGGGAGATTACGAGCAGTACTTC. It encodes CASSFFVGDYEQYF.